Reported below is one T cell receptor (beta chain). Its matching antigen is unknown. This sample stems from a study of T cell responses to AZD1222 COVID-19 vaccine. Study-wide results and limits: Donors were mostly white British, more females; clonal diversity possibly underestimated. None of the repertoires were sampled until the peak T cell response had passed. Recipients of AZD1222 seropositive at baseline numbered only 5 to 7.

TCRdb's table, derived via immunoSEQ multiplex PCR, lists solely in-frame clones and lacks some. The data show roughly 180,000 clones, 80% to 90% seen once. The CDR3 spans 12 residues. V lost 4 bases and J 6 bases, leaving 8 bases between the germline ends. Germline CDR1 SGHTA, CDR2 FQGNSA. The TCR comes from an adult in good health. The rearrangement uses TRBV7-2 and TRBJ2-3; the D is unclear. This sample comprised peripheral blood, obtained on day 0 of AZD1222 vaccination. CDR3: CASSSYLDTQYF. CDR3 bases: TGTGCCAGCAGCTCCTATTTGGATACGCAGTATTTT.